Sequencing of this TCR beta chain was carried out in a study of shared clonotypes between healthy human individuals. Broader study findings: Naive subsets usually exceeded memory subsets in estimated richness.

Study processing details: Sequence data from immunoSEQ were junction-only and lacked quality scores; consequently, filtering differed. Clones were sequenced by immunoSEQ multiplex PCR, and TCRdb holds only the in-frame ones, with some missing. From that table come the V and J calls and clone size; the DNA was used to work out D and trimming. In the table there are fewer than 1.6 million clones, approximately 98.5% of which are singletons. As for this clone: The antigen is not known.

From germline, CDR1 is SQVTM and CDR2 ANQGSEA. This CDR3 comprises 14 residues. Trimming at V came to 7 bases and at J to 1 base, leaving 10 bases not matched to a gene. Sequencing was performed on naive CD4+ T cells sorted from blood. Subset specified: CD45RA+ positively selected. The rearrangement uses TRBV29-1 and TRBJ2-7; 7 bases are a match to TRBD2. This clonotype originated in a man aged 30-40 years in good health. CDR3 residues: CSGLVAGVSYEQYF. CDR3 nucleotide sequence: TGCAGCGGCCTGGTTGCGGGAGTATCCTACGAGCAGTACTTC.